Listed here are 23 T cell receptor beta chains from one sample, sequenced in a study of cytomegalovirus exposure and HLA in healthy donors. The PCR employed 60 Vbeta primers together with 13 Jbeta primers. Clones were sequenced by immunoSEQ multiplex PCR, and TCRdb holds only the in-frame ones, with some missing. The sample has more than 55,000 clones, roughly 83% seen once. Material: PBMCs. The receptors here all came from a human donor in good health.

The chain combines TRBV7-9 with TRBJ2-3, with TRBD2 as a possible D gene (7 bases). The germline V gene encodes CDR1 SEHNR and CDR2 FQNEAQ (reference sequence). With 5 bases removed from V and 5 bases from J, the gap between germline ends came to 17 bases. This CDR3 comprises 15 residues. The CDR3 loop is CASSPPSGGGDTQYF. CDR3 bases: TGTGCCAGCAGCCCCCCTAGCGGAGGGGGAGATACGCAGTATTTT.

V gene TRBV5-4 combines with J gene TRBJ2-1, with TRBD1 identical over 9 bases. The J segment lost 9 bases and the V segment lost 4 bases, leaving 5 bases of the junction unmatched. The CDR3 spans 13 residues. Germline V lookup: CDR1 SGHNT, CDR2 YYREEE (reference sequence). CDR3 nucleotides: TGTGCCAGCAGCACCACAGGGGGCGGTGAGCAGTTCTTC. It translates to CASSTTGGGEQFF.

CDR3: CASSSTNYGYTF. The CDR3 region has the DNA TGCGCCAGCAGCTCCACTAACTATGGCTACACCTTC. The gene calls are TRBV5-1 and TRBJ1-2; D is uncertain. The germline V gene encodes CDR1 SGHRS and CDR2 YFSETQ. The CDR3 loop spans 12 amino acids. Trimming took 3 bases from V and 0 from J, leaving 3 bases between them.

The CDR3 DNA is TGTGCCAGCAGTGACGGACTAGCGGGAGGGTACGAGCAGTACTTC. Encoded protein: CASSDGLAGGYEQYF. V gene TRBV6-1 combines with J gene TRBJ2-7; 15 bases match TRBD2. The CDR3 is 15 residues long. The germline V gene has CDR1 MNHNS and CDR2 SASEGT. J gave up 4 bases and V 3 bases, and 1 base lay outside the gene matches.

On this clone: The junction and the germline gene differ at one end; a read error may be behind it. The chain combines TRBV7-3 with TRBJ2-5; 8 bases line up with TRBD1. This CDR3 has 15 amino acids. CDR1 and CDR2 (germline): SGHTA, FQGTGA. CDR3 coding DNA: TGTGCCAGCAGCTTAACGAGACAGGGGAAAGAGGCCCAGTACTTC. This codes for CASSLTRQGKEAQYF. The full variable domain, rest sourced from reference TRBV7-3 and TRBJ2-5, is GAGVSQTPSNKVTEKGKYVELRCDPISGHTALYWYRQSLGQGPEFLIYFQGTGAADDSGLPNDRFFAVRPEGSVSTLKIQRTERGDSAVYLCASSLTRQGKEAQYFGPGTRLLVL.

Regarding this clone: The sample holds other DNA sequences that translate to the same CDR3. The rearrangement links TRBV7-3 to TRBJ2-7; 13 bases align to TRBD2. Germline lookup yields CDR1 SGHTA and CDR2 FQGTGA. The CDR3 runs to 18 residues. V gave up 5 bases and J gave up 6 bases; unmatched junction bases: 16. The DNA for the CDR3 is TGTGCCAGCAGCCTATTTTGTTTGGGACTAGCGGGGCGGGGCGAGCAGTACTTC. It is translated as CASSLFCLGLAGRGEQYF.

The genes are TRBV19 and TRBJ1-3; tentative D call: TRBD1 (6 bases). This CDR3 has 17 amino acids. Germline CDR1 reads LNHDA; CDR2 reads SQIVND (reference sequence). Trimming took off 3 bases at V and 0 bases at J, with 15 bases between the two ends. The CDR3 spells CASSISQGRSSGNTIYF. The CDR3 nucleotides are TGTGCCAGTAGTATTTCACAGGGAAGGAGCTCTGGAAACACCATATATTTT.

The chain combines TRBV7-9 with TRBJ2-5; D is possibly TRBD1 (6 bases). The V end was cut by 5 bases, the J end by 5 bases, with 18 bases between. The CDR3 spans 15 residues. Germline V gene sequence: CDR1 SEHNR, CDR2 FQNEAQ (reference sequence). The CDR3 DNA follows: TGTGCCAGCAGCCAATTCGGGACATCCCGCGAGACCCAGTACTTC. Protein: CASSQFGTSRETQYF.

The gene calls are TRBV30 and TRBJ1-3; 7 bases line up with TRBD1. After removal of 4 bases from V and 0 bases from J, the junction contained 12 bases not matched to a gene. The CDR3 is made up of 17 amino acids. CDR1 GTSNPN and CDR2 SVGIG come from the germline V gene (reference sequence). The CDR3 loop is CAWTPRGLVNSGNTIYF. The CDR3 DNA sequence: TGTGCCTGGACTCCTAGGGGGCTAGTAAACTCTGGAAACACCATATATTTT.

The rearrangement links TRBV29-1 to TRBJ2-7; possibly TRBD1 for D (6 bases). Trimming took 6 bases from V and 2 from J, leaving 17 bases between them. Germline CDR1 SQVTM, CDR2 ANQGSEA. The CDR3 totals 14 residues. CDR3 in amino acids: CSVAYGTNTYEQYF. The CDR3 coding sequence is TGCAGCGTCGCATACGGGACAAATACCTACGAGCAGTACTTC.

The CDR3, as DNA: TGTGCCAGCAGTTTTCAAGGGGCCGTCGAGCAGTACTTC. Protein: CASSFQGAVEQYF. This sequence joins TRBV27 and TRBJ2-7, with a weak D call TRBD1 (5 bases). CDR1 and CDR2 (germline): MNHEY, SMNVEV (reference sequence). This CDR3 is 13 amino acids long. The V end lost 3 bases, the J end lost 6 bases, and 12 bases lay between the germline ends.

The chain has TRBV7-9 and TRBJ2-2; TRBD1 matches at 9 bases. With 6 bases clipped from V and 6 bases from J, the junction kept 5 bases outside the gene matches. This CDR3 contains 14 residues. Germline V gives CDR1 SEHNR, CDR2 FQNEAQ (reference sequence). The CDR3 protein is CASRRDRGAGELFF. In nucleotides, the CDR3 is TGTGCCAGCAGACGAGACAGGGGGGCCGGGGAGCTGTTTTTT.

Here the CDR3 reads CASSPNREGGYTF. The DNA of the CDR3 is TGTGCCAGTAGCCCGAACCGGGAGGGTGGCTACACCTTC. The rearrangement joins TRBV19 to TRBJ1-2; D unresolved. This CDR3 has 13 amino acids. V gave up 6 bases and J gave up 7 bases, with 15 bases separating them. Germline CDR1 and CDR2: LNHDA and SQIVND (reference sequence).

This clone was counted between two and nine times. The chain recombines TRBV10-2 with TRBJ2-5; TRBD1 matches at 8 bases. CDR3 size: 13 residues. The ends lost 7 bases at V and 3 bases at J; junction bases unmatched: 4. Per germline, CDR1 WSHSY and CDR2 SAAADI. The CDR3 here is CASTMTGEETQYF. The DNA for the CDR3 is TGCGCCAGCACAATGACAGGGGAAGAGACCCAGTACTTC.

The V call is TRBV7-2, the J call TRBJ1-2; 9 positions match TRBD1. V lost 4 bases to trimming and J lost 6 bases; unmatched junction nucleotides: 6. The CDR3 is 14 amino acids. Germline V lookup: CDR1 SGHTA, CDR2 FQGNSA. As DNA, the CDR3 is TGTGCCAGCAGCTCAGCGACAGGGGGTAATGGCTACACCTTC. This translates into CASSSATGGNGYTF.

The V gene is TRBV5-1, the J gene TRBJ2-1, with TRBD2 matching 16 bases. The CDR3 sequence is 18 residues long. Germline V gene data show CDR1 as SGHRS and CDR2 as YFSETQ. V shed 4 bases, J shed 7 bases, and the junction held 11 bases outside the gene matches. CDR3: CASSITGTSGGAGNEQFF. Written as DNA, the CDR3 is TGCGCCAGCAGCATCACCGGGACTAGCGGGGGGGCGGGGAATGAGCAGTTCTTC.

The rearrangement links TRBV27 to TRBJ2-1; D gene uncertain. The CDR3 length is 14 residues. Germline V lookup: CDR1 MNHEY, CDR2 SMNVEV (reference sequence). Trimming removed 5 bases at V and 5 bases at J, with 13 bases between. The DNA for the CDR3 is TGTGCCAGCAGTCCCAGGTACCCGGACAATGAGCAGTTCTTC. It specifies CASSPRYPDNEQFF.

The chain uses TRBV9 and TRBJ1-2, with 7 bases aligning to TRBD1. This CDR3 is 13 amino acids long. Looked up from germline, CDR1 is SGDLS and CDR2 is YYNGEE. The V segment lost 4 bases and the J segment 7 bases; nucleotides outside the gene matches: 7. The CDR3 region has the DNA TGTGCCAGCAGCCCAGAGACAGGGATTGGCTACACCTTC. This sequence encodes CASSPETGIGYTF.

The gene calls are TRBV18 and TRBJ2-4; 7 nucleotides align to TRBD1. CDR3 length: 15 residues. Germline trimming cut 3 bases from V and 0 bases from J; bases unmatched to any gene: 2. Germline assignment: CDR1 KGHSH and CDR2 LQKENI. The CDR3 DNA reads as TGTGCCAGCTCACCGACAGGGTTAGCCAAAAACATTCAGTACTTC. Amino acid sequence: CASSPTGLAKNIQYF.

The chain has TRBV27 and TRBJ2-5; 7 bases are a match to TRBD1. CDR1 is MNHEY and CDR2 is SMNVEV in the germline V gene (reference sequence). The CDR3 runs to 13 residues. Losses at the gene ends were 8 bases for V and 1 base for J; bases not matched to a gene: 4. The CDR3 loop reads CASCRDSQETQYF. Here the CDR3 DNA reads TGTGCCAGCTGCCGGGACAGCCAAGAGACCCAGTACTTC.

The CDR3 loop is CASSLLGTGGYEQYF. The CDR3 coding sequence is TGTGCCAGCAGTTTACTCGGGACAGGGGGCTACGAGCAGTACTTC. The V call is TRBV6-1, the J call TRBJ2-7; 11 bases align to TRBD1. CDR3 length: 15 amino acids. V was pared by 5 bases and J by 3 bases, with 6 bases of the junction left unmatched. Per the germline V gene, CDR1 is MNHNS and CDR2 is SASEGT.

The chain recombines TRBV7-9 with TRBJ2-7; no clear D gene. Looked up from germline, CDR1 is SEHNR and CDR2 is FQNEAQ (reference sequence). V dropped 6 bases and J dropped 1 base, with 4 bases sitting between them. The CDR3 length is 11 residues. CDR3 bases: TGTGCCAGCAGTATATCCTACGAGCAGTACTTC. Translation: CASSISYEQYF.

The genes are TRBV6-1 and TRBJ1-5, with D possibly TRBD1 on 6 matching bases. This CDR3 contains 14 residues. Germline lookup yields CDR1 MNHNS and CDR2 SASEGT. The ends were cut back, 7 bases at V and 4 bases at J, with 14 bases in the middle. CDR3 nucleotides: TGTGCCAGCAAGTCTCAGGGGCCTAATCAGCCCCAGCATTTT. It specifies CASKSQGPNQPQHF.